The 10 T cell receptor beta chains presented below share a single source sample, sequenced in a study of beta chain features in type 1 diabetes listed by TCRdb under 2018. Points the paper makes about the study in general: Type 1 diabetes patients showed a moderate but significant shortening of TCRB CDR3 length in all four CD4+ subsets.

Their antigen targets remain unknown. The library was made by the immunoSEQ multiplex PCR assay. The entire amount of isolated RNA was reverse transcribed using the High Capacity cDNA Reverse Transcription Kit, so the sequenced TCRB transcripts were expressed ones. Drawn from immuneACCESS, this table holds only the in-frame rearrangements with V and J called that TCRdb kept. Clones are partly lost; checked studies trace under half to an unresolved V gene and leave the rest unexplained. Across this sample there are around 250,000 clones, with around 21% seen only once. The ten largest clones take up more than 0.025% of the sample. The sequencing input was naive CD4+ T cells from blood. This specimen's cell subset or site label, interpreted: true naive CD4+ T cells. Source of these receptors: a woman in her forties with type 1 diabetes.

J is TRBJ1-2 and V is TRBV29-1, with D tentatively TRBD1 (5 bases). The CDR3 runs to 15 residues. The germline V gene encodes CDR1 SQVTM and CDR2 ANQGSEA. V was pared by 0 bases and J by 1 base, with 12 bases between. CDR3 DNA: TGCAGCGTTGAAGAACAGGCTGCCATTAACTATGGCTACACCTTC. Protein product: CSVEEQAAINYGYTF.

This clone was observed a handful of times. The chain carries TRBV6-5 and TRBJ2-7; D might be TRBD1 (6 bases). Germline loops: CDR1 MNHEY, CDR2 SVGAGI. The CDR3 length is 13 residues. V lost 5 bases and J 5 bases, leaving 13 bases between the germline ends. CDR3: CASSAPGHNEQYF. CDR3 nucleotide sequence: TGTGCCAGCAGTGCACCGGGACACAACGAGCAGTACTTC.

This clone was counted between two and nine times. The genes are TRBV6-5 and TRBJ1-1, with D perhaps TRBD1 (5 bases). The germline gives CDR1 MNHEY, CDR2 SVGAGI. The CDR3 totals 13 residues. V lost 6 bases to trimming and J lost 6 bases, with 14 bases between them. CDR3 sequence reads: CASRSQVEAEAFF. CDR3 sequence (DNA): TGTGCCAGCAGATCACAGGTCGAGGCTGAAGCTTTCTTT.

About this clone itself: Other DNA variants within this sample encode the same CDR3. V gene TRBV18 combines with J gene TRBJ1-1; no clear D. The V end was cut by 2 bases, the J end by 1 base, with 5 bases between. This CDR3 has 13 residues. CDR1 KGHSH and CDR2 LQKENI come from the germline V gene. CDR3 in DNA: TGTGCCAGCTCACCAGGCGGGAACACTGAAGCTTTCTTT. This translates into CASSPGGNTEAFF.

This clone was counted between two and nine times. The genes are TRBV29-1 and TRBJ1-2; D is uncertain. Between the trimmed V and J ends, which lost 4 bases and 1 base, there was a span of 16 bases. The CDR3 is 15 amino acids. Germline values: CDR1 SQVTM, CDR2 ANQGSEA. The CDR3 DNA reads TGCAGCGTTGGGAAGGCCTCTGAGGATAACTATGGCTACACCTTC. Protein: CSVGKASEDNYGYTF.

The chain uses TRBV7-6 and TRBJ1-2, with TRBD1 matching over 12 bases. Per germline, CDR1 SGHVS and CDR2 FNYEAQ. The trim removed 5 bases at V and 7 bases at J, leaving 8 bases unmatched. The CDR3 totals 15 residues. This CDR3 reads CASSGTGGKGSGYTF. CDR3 DNA: TGTGCCAGCAGCGGGACAGGGGGCAAGGGGAGTGGCTACACCTTC.

This clone was seen more than once but under ten times. This chain links TRBV30 with TRBJ2-5; 10 bases agree with TRBD1. This CDR3 has 13 amino acids. Germline CDR1 and CDR2: GTSNPN and SVGIG (reference sequence). The ends lost 4 bases at V and 5 bases at J; junction bases unmatched: 4. Here the CDR3 DNA reads TGTGCCTGGACCTCGGACAGGGGGGAGACCCAGTACTTC. Its translation: CAWTSDRGETQYF.

J is TRBJ2-7 and V is TRBV15, with 7 nucleotides matching TRBD2. Germline CDR1 LNHNV, CDR2 YYDKDF (reference sequence). This CDR3 comprises 14 residues. J gave up 4 bases and V 5 bases, and 8 bases lay outside the gene matches. CDR3 sequence (DNA): TGTGCCACCAGCGGCGGCGGGAGTGAGTACGAGCAGTACTTC. The encoded protein is CATSGGGSEYEQYF. The complete variable domain, with remaining parts taken from reference TRBV15 and TRBJ2-7, reads DAMVIQNPRYQVTQFGKPVTLSCSQTLNHNVMYWYQQKSSQAPKLLFHYYDKDFNNEADTPDNFQSRRPNTSFCFLDIRSPGLGDTAMYLCATSGGGSEYEQYFGPGTRLTVT.

The rearrangement links TRBV19 to TRBJ2-7; 7 nucleotides match TRBD1. The length of the CDR3 is 11 residues. V shed 10 bases and J 6 bases; nucleotides not matched to a gene: 6. CDR1 is LNHDA and CDR2 is SQIVND in the germline V gene (reference sequence). The CDR3 DNA is TGTGCCACCAGACAGGGAAGCGAGCAGTACTTC. Amino acid sequence: CATRQGSEQYF.

Only a few counts were recorded for this clone. The J gene is TRBJ2-5, the V gene TRBV15; the match to TRBD2 covers 12 bases. V dropped 3 bases and J dropped 6; count of bases not matched to a gene: 8. Germline assignment: CDR1 LNHNV and CDR2 YYDKDF (reference sequence). The length of the CDR3 is 16 residues. The chain's CDR3 is CATSSTLAGGRKTQYF. The CDR3 coding sequence is TGTGCCACCAGCAGTACCCTAGCGGGAGGGCGAAAGACCCAGTACTTC.